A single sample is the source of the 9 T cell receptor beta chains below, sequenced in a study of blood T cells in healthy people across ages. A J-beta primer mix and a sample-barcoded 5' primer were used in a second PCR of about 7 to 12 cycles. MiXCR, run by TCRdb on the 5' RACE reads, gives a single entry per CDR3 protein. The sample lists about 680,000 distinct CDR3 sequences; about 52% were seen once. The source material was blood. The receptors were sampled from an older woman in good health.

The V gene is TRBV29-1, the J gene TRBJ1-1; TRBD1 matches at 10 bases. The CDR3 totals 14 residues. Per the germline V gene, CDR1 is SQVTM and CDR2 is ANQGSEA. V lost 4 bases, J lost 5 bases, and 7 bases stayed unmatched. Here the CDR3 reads CSVGGDRGFTEAFF. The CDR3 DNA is TGCAGCGTTGGCGGGGACAGGGGTTTTACTGAAGCTTTCTTT.

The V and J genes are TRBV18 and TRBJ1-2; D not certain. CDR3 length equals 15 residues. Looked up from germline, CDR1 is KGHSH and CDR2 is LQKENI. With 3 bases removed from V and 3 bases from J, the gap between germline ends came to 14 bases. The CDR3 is CASSPSSGKDYGYTF. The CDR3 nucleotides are TGTGCCAGCTCACCGTCAAGTGGGAAAGACTATGGCTACACCTTC.

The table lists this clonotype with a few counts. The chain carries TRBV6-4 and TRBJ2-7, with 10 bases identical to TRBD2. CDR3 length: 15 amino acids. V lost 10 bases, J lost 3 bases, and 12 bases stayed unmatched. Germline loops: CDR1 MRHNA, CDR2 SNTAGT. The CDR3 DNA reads TGTGCCACCGACCTTAGCGGGAGGCGCGACTACGAGCAGTACTTC. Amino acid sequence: CATDLSGRRDYEQYF.

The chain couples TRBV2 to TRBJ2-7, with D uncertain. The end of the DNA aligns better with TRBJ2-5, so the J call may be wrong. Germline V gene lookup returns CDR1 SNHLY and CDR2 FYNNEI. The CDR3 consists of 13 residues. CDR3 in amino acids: CASSEFLEETQYF. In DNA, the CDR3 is TGTGCCAGCAGTGAATTTCTAGAAGAGACCCAGTACTTC.

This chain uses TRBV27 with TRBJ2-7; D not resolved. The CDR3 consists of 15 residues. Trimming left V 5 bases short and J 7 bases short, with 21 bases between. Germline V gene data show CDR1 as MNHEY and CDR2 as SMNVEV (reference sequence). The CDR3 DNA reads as TGTGCCAGCAGTGGAGTGGGCTTAAGAAACAATGAGCAGTACTTC. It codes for CASSGVGLRNNEQYF.

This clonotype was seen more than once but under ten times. The CDR3 DNA is TGTGCCAGCAGCTCGAGCAGGGGAACCAAAAACATTCAGTACTTC. Protein product: CASSSSRGTKNIQYF. This chain connects TRBV13 to TRBJ2-4, with D possibly TRBD1 on 6 matching bases. CDR1 is PRHDT and CDR2 is FYEKMQ in the germline V gene (reference sequence). The CDR3 spans 15 residues. V was trimmed by 4 bases and J by 2 bases, leaving 12 bases between them.

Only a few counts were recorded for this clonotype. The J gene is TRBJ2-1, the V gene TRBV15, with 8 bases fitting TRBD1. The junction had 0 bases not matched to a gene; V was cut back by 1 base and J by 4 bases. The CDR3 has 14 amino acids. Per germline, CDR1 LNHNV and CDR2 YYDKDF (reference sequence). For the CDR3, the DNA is TGTGCCACCAGCAGAGGGACAGGGTACAATGAGCAGTTCTTC. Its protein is CATSRGTGYNEQFF.

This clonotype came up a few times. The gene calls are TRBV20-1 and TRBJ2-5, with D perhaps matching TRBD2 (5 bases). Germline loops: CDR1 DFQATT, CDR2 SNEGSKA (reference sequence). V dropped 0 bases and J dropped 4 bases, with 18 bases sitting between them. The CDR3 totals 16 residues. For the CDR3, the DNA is TGCAGTGCTAGAGACCCTGTATCGGGGTACGGAGAGACCCAGTACTTC. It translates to CSARDPVSGYGETQYF.

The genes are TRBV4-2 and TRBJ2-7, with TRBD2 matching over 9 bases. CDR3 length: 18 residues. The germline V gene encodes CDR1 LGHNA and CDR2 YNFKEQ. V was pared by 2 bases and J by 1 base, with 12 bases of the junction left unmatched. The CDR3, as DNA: TGTGCCAGCAGCCAAAATAGCGGGAGTACATGGCGGTCCTACGAGCAGTACTTC. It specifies CASSQNSGSTWRSYEQYF.